This note documents a single T cell receptor beta chain sequence. The record originates from a study of blood T cell repertoires in COVID-19. The protocol was immunoSEQ multiplex PCR, while the TCRdb copy is restricted to in-frame clones and leaves out a portion. Of about 270,000 clones in the sample, about 87% were seen once. The CDR3 loop spans 12 amino acids. In germline, CDR1 is MDHEN, CDR2 SYDVKM. Unmatched junction bases numbered 1, after V lost 4 bases and J lost 5 bases. The sample comprised PBMCs or T cells enriched from blood (not recorded which). The J gene is TRBJ1-2, the V gene TRBV28, with 7 positions matching TRBD1. This receptor was identified in a woman between 50 and 59 years old who had recovered from COVID-19. Here the CDR3 DNA reads TGTGCCAGCAGTTACAGGGGTTATGGCTACACCTTC. Protein product: CASSYRGYGYTF.